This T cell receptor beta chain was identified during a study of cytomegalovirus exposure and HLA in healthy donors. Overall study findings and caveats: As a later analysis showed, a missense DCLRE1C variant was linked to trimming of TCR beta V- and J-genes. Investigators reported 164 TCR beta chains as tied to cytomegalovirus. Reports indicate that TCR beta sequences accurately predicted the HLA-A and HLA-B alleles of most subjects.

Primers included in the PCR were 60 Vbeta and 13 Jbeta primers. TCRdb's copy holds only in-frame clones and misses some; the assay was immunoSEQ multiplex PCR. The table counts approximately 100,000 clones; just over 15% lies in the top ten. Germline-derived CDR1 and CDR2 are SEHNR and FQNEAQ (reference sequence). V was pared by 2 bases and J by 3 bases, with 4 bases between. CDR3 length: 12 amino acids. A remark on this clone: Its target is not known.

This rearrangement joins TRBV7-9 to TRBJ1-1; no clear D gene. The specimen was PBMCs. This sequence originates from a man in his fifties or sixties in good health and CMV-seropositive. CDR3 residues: CASSLIDTEAFF. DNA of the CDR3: TGTGCCAGCAGCTTAATAGACACTGAAGCTTTCTTT.